A selection of T cell receptor beta chains follows, all from one sample in a study of cytomegalovirus exposure and HLA in healthy donors. Measured with immunoSEQ multiplex PCR; TCRdb has only the in-frame clones, and not every one. This repertoire shows around 170,000 clones, over 65% found once; its top ten account for roughly 2.6%. Specimen: PBMCs. The receptors stem from a woman in her fifties or sixties in good health and CMV-seropositive. CDR3s include the opening cysteine and the closing phenylalanine or tryptophan. The D gene is left open where the match is weak. A clone size is listed for some rows: how often the clone was seen (once, few, many), or a class if it is expanded.

TRBV5-1	.	.	TRBJ1-6	CASRWQIEDSPLHF	TGCGCCAGCAGATGGCAGATCGAGGATTCACCCCTCCACTTT
TRBV6-5	.	TRBD1	TRBJ2-5	CASTSGTGREETQYF	TGTGCCAGCACCTCCGGGACAGGGAGGGAAGAGACCCAGTACTTC
TRBV11-2	.	.	TRBJ2-5	CASSLDGGSGQETQYF	TGTGCCAGCAGCTTAGATGGCGGCAGTGGCCAAGAGACCCAGTACTTC
TRBV7-6	.	TRBD2	TRBJ2-3	CASSLGLAGSTDTQYF	TGTGCCAGCAGCTTAGGACTAGCGGGGAGCACAGATACGCAGTATTTT
TRBV6-5	few	.	TRBJ1-2	CASRQGKFGYTF	TGTGCCAGCAGGCAGGGGAAGTTCGGCTACACCTTC
TRBV25-1	.	TRBD1	TRBJ2-2	CASSELRQGATGELFF	TGTGCCAGCAGTGAACTCCGACAGGGGGCGACCGGGGAGCTGTTTTTT
TRBV5-4	.	TRBD1	TRBJ1-2	CASSRDRDGGYTF	TGTGCCAGCAGCAGGGACAGGGATGGAGGCTACACCTTC
TRBV2	.	.	TRBJ1-2	CASSESGNGGYTF	TGTGCCAGCAGTGAATCGGGGAATGGGGGCTACACCTTC
TRBV28	.	.	TRBJ2-7	CASSPTETYEQYF	TGTGCCAGCAGTCCCACGGAGACCTACGAGCAGTACTTC
TRBV27	.	TRBD2	TRBJ2-5	CASSYSGGAETQYF	TGTGCCAGCAGTTATAGCGGGGGGGCAGAGACCCAGTACTTC
TRBV6-1	once	TRBD2	TRBJ2-1	CASSEGTSGSRYNEQFF	TGTGCCAGCAGTGAGGGGACTAGCGGGTCCCGCTACAATGAGCAGTTCTTC
TRBV7-9	.	.	TRBJ2-5	CASSPTSSLGETQYF	TGTGCCAGCAGCCCTACTAGCTCCCTGGGGGAGACCCAGTACTTC
TRBV5-1	.	.	TRBJ1-4	CASSWDTTNEKLFF	TGCGCCAGCAGCTGGGACACAACTAATGAAAAACTGTTTTTT
TRBV5-6	.	.	TRBJ2-7	CASSLAEVEGADSYEQYF	TGTGCCAGCAGCTTGGCCGAGGTGGAAGGGGCCGACTCCTACGAGCAGTACTTC
TRBV5-1	.	.	TRBJ1-3	CASSLDGAYSGNTIYF	TGCGCCAGCAGCTTGGATGGGGCCTACTCTGGAAACACCATATATTTT
TRBV7-6	.	.	TRBJ1-4	CASSLVGSGAYQGEKLFF	TGTGCCAGCAGCTTAGTGGGTTCGGGAGCATATCAAGGTGAAAAACTGTTTTTT
TRBV5-4	.	.	TRBJ1-1	CASSFWDIPQNTEAFF	TGTGCCAGCAGCTTTTGGGACATTCCCCAGAACACTGAAGCTTTCTTT
TRBV11-1	.	TRBD1	TRBJ1-6	CASSFNRGNSPLHF	TGTGCCAGCAGTTTTAACAGGGGTAATTCACCCCTCCACTTT
TRBV5-4	.	TRBD1	TRBJ1-2	CASSLARTGTIPGGYTF	TGTGCCAGCAGCTTGGCGCGGACAGGGACCATTCCTGGGGGCTACACCTTC
TRBV2	.	TRBD1	TRBJ1-3	CASSRTGGNTIYF	TGTGCCAGCAGTAGGACAGGCGGAAACACCATATATTTT
TRBV19	.	.	TRBJ1-4	CASSIGGKPTNEKLFF	TGTGCCAGTAGTATTGGCGGGAAGCCAACTAATGAAAAACTGTTTTTT
TRBV6-5	.	.	TRBJ2-3	CASSYSFGGGTDTQYF	TGTGCCAGCAGTTACTCATTCGGAGGAGGCACAGATACGCAGTATTTT
TRBV28	.	.	TRBJ2-3	CASSLTGGNTDTQYF	TGTGCCAGCAGCCTCACGGGGGGCAACACAGATACGCAGTATTTT
TRBV15	.	TRBD1	TRBJ2-7	CATSREGGQGTEQYF	TGTGCCACCAGCAGAGAGGGGGGACAGGGGACCGAGCAGTACTTC
TRBV6-1	.	.	TRBJ2-5	CASSLREETQYF	TGTGCCAGCAGTCTCAGGGAAGAGACCCAGTACTTC
TRBV25-1	once	TRBD2	TRBJ2-5	CASSEFRAGGQETQYF	TGTGCCAGCAGTGAATTTCGGGCGGGGGGGCAAGAGACCCAGTACTTC
TRBV5-4	once	.	TRBJ2-3	CASSLVDSSTDTQYF	TGTGCCAGCAGCCTGGTCGACTCTAGCACAGATACGCAGTATTTT
TRBV7-9	.	TRBD2	TRBJ2-6	CSSSPRGGGLGANVLTF	TGTTCCAGCAGCCCCCGGGGGGGCGGGTTGGGGGCCAACGTCCTGACTTTC
TRBV11-2	.	.	TRBJ1-1	CASSLVPGNTEAFF	TGTGCCAGCAGCTTAGTTCCCGGGAACACTGAAGCTTTCTTT
TRBV18	.	TRBD1	TRBJ1-6	CASSPDPGGSPLHF	TGTGCCAGCTCACCCGATCCAGGGGGGTCACCCCTCCACTTT
TRBV5-4	.	TRBD1	TRBJ1-6	CASSAYRGRGSGSPLHF	TGTGCCAGCAGCGCCTACAGGGGTCGGGGTAGCGGTTCACCCCTCCACTTT
TRBV7-2	.	.	TRBJ1-6	CASSFPTAGPALHF	TGTGCCAGCAGCTTTCCGACGGCAGGCCCGGCCCTCCACTTT
TRBV2	.	TRBD1	TRBJ2-1	CASSKGTGVRNEQFF	TGTGCCAGCAGTAAGGGGACAGGGGTGCGGAATGAGCAGTTCTTC
TRBV30	.	.	TRBJ2-3	CARDREATDTQYF	TGTGCCCGTGACAGGGAGGCCACAGATACGCAGTATTTT
TRBV2	.	.	TRBJ1-5	CASSVQGENQPQHF	TGTGCCAGCAGTGTTCAAGGGGAAAATCAGCCCCAGCATTTT
TRBV7-8	.	TRBD1	TRBJ2-5	CASSRTGAETQYF	TGTGCCAGCAGCCGTACAGGGGCCGAGACCCAGTACTTC
TRBV4-3	.	.	TRBJ1-1	CASSAQKNTEAFF	TGCGCCAGCAGCGCCCAGAAGAACACTGAAGCTTTCTTT
TRBV7-3	.	TRBD2	TRBJ2-3	CASSLPQAGKDTQYF	TGTGCCAGCAGCTTACCACAAGCGGGGAAAGATACGCAGTATTTT
TRBV18	few	TRBD1	TRBJ1-2	CASSPPAGGIGGYTF	TGTGCCAGCTCACCACCGGCAGGGGGCATTGGCGGCTACACCTTC
TRBV7-3	.	TRBD2	TRBJ2-2	CASSLAAGGTGELFF	TGTGCCAGCAGCTTAGCGGCGGGGGGCACCGGGGAGCTGTTTTTT
TRBV4-3	.	.	TRBJ1-2	CASSQDLFPTEGYTF	TGCGCCAGCAGCCAAGATCTATTCCCTACGGAGGGCTACACCTTC
TRBV6-1	once	TRBD2	TRBJ2-5	CASRASGGAYETQYF	TGTGCCAGCAGAGCTAGCGGGGGGGCGTATGAGACCCAGTACTTC
TRBV5-1	once	TRBD2	TRBJ2-5	CASSDRLAGAEETQYF	TGCGCCAGCAGCGACCGACTAGCGGGGGCTGAAGAGACCCAGTACTTC
TRBV15	.	TRBD1	TRBJ1-1	CATADRGGGTEAFF	TGTGCCACAGCAGACAGGGGAGGGGGCACTGAAGCTTTCTTT
TRBV28	.	TRBD1	TRBJ2-7	CASSPGGQIGQYF	TGTGCCAGCAGTCCAGGGGGACAGATAGGGCAGTACTTC
TRBV6-1	few	TRBD1	TRBJ1-1	CASRKGQGNTEAFF	TGTGCCAGCAGAAAGGGACAGGGGAACACTGAAGCTTTCTTT